This TCR beta chain is drawn from a study of blood T cells in healthy people across ages. Trimming took off 4 bases at V and 7 bases at J, with 9 bases between the two ends. The CDR3 has 12 residues. Combining a sample-barcoded 5' primer with a J-beta primer mix, a second PCR ran for roughly 6 to 11 cycles. TCRdb passed the 5' RACE reads through MiXCR, listing each CDR3 protein once. Altogether approximately 1,700,000 distinct CDR3 sequences are present, about two fifths being singletons, with the ten largest covering 23%. The study recruited healthy Caucasian donors from Russia who were aged about 6 to 95. They isolated at least 6 million PBMCs from each sample.

The clonotype was recovered from a human donor in good health. The chain joins TRBV12-3 or TRBV12-4 to TRBJ2-3; no clear D. The sequencing sample was made of blood. The CDR3 sequence: CASSSVRHTQYF. The CDR3 bases are TGTGCCAGCAGTTCCGTCCGGCATACGCAGTATTTT.